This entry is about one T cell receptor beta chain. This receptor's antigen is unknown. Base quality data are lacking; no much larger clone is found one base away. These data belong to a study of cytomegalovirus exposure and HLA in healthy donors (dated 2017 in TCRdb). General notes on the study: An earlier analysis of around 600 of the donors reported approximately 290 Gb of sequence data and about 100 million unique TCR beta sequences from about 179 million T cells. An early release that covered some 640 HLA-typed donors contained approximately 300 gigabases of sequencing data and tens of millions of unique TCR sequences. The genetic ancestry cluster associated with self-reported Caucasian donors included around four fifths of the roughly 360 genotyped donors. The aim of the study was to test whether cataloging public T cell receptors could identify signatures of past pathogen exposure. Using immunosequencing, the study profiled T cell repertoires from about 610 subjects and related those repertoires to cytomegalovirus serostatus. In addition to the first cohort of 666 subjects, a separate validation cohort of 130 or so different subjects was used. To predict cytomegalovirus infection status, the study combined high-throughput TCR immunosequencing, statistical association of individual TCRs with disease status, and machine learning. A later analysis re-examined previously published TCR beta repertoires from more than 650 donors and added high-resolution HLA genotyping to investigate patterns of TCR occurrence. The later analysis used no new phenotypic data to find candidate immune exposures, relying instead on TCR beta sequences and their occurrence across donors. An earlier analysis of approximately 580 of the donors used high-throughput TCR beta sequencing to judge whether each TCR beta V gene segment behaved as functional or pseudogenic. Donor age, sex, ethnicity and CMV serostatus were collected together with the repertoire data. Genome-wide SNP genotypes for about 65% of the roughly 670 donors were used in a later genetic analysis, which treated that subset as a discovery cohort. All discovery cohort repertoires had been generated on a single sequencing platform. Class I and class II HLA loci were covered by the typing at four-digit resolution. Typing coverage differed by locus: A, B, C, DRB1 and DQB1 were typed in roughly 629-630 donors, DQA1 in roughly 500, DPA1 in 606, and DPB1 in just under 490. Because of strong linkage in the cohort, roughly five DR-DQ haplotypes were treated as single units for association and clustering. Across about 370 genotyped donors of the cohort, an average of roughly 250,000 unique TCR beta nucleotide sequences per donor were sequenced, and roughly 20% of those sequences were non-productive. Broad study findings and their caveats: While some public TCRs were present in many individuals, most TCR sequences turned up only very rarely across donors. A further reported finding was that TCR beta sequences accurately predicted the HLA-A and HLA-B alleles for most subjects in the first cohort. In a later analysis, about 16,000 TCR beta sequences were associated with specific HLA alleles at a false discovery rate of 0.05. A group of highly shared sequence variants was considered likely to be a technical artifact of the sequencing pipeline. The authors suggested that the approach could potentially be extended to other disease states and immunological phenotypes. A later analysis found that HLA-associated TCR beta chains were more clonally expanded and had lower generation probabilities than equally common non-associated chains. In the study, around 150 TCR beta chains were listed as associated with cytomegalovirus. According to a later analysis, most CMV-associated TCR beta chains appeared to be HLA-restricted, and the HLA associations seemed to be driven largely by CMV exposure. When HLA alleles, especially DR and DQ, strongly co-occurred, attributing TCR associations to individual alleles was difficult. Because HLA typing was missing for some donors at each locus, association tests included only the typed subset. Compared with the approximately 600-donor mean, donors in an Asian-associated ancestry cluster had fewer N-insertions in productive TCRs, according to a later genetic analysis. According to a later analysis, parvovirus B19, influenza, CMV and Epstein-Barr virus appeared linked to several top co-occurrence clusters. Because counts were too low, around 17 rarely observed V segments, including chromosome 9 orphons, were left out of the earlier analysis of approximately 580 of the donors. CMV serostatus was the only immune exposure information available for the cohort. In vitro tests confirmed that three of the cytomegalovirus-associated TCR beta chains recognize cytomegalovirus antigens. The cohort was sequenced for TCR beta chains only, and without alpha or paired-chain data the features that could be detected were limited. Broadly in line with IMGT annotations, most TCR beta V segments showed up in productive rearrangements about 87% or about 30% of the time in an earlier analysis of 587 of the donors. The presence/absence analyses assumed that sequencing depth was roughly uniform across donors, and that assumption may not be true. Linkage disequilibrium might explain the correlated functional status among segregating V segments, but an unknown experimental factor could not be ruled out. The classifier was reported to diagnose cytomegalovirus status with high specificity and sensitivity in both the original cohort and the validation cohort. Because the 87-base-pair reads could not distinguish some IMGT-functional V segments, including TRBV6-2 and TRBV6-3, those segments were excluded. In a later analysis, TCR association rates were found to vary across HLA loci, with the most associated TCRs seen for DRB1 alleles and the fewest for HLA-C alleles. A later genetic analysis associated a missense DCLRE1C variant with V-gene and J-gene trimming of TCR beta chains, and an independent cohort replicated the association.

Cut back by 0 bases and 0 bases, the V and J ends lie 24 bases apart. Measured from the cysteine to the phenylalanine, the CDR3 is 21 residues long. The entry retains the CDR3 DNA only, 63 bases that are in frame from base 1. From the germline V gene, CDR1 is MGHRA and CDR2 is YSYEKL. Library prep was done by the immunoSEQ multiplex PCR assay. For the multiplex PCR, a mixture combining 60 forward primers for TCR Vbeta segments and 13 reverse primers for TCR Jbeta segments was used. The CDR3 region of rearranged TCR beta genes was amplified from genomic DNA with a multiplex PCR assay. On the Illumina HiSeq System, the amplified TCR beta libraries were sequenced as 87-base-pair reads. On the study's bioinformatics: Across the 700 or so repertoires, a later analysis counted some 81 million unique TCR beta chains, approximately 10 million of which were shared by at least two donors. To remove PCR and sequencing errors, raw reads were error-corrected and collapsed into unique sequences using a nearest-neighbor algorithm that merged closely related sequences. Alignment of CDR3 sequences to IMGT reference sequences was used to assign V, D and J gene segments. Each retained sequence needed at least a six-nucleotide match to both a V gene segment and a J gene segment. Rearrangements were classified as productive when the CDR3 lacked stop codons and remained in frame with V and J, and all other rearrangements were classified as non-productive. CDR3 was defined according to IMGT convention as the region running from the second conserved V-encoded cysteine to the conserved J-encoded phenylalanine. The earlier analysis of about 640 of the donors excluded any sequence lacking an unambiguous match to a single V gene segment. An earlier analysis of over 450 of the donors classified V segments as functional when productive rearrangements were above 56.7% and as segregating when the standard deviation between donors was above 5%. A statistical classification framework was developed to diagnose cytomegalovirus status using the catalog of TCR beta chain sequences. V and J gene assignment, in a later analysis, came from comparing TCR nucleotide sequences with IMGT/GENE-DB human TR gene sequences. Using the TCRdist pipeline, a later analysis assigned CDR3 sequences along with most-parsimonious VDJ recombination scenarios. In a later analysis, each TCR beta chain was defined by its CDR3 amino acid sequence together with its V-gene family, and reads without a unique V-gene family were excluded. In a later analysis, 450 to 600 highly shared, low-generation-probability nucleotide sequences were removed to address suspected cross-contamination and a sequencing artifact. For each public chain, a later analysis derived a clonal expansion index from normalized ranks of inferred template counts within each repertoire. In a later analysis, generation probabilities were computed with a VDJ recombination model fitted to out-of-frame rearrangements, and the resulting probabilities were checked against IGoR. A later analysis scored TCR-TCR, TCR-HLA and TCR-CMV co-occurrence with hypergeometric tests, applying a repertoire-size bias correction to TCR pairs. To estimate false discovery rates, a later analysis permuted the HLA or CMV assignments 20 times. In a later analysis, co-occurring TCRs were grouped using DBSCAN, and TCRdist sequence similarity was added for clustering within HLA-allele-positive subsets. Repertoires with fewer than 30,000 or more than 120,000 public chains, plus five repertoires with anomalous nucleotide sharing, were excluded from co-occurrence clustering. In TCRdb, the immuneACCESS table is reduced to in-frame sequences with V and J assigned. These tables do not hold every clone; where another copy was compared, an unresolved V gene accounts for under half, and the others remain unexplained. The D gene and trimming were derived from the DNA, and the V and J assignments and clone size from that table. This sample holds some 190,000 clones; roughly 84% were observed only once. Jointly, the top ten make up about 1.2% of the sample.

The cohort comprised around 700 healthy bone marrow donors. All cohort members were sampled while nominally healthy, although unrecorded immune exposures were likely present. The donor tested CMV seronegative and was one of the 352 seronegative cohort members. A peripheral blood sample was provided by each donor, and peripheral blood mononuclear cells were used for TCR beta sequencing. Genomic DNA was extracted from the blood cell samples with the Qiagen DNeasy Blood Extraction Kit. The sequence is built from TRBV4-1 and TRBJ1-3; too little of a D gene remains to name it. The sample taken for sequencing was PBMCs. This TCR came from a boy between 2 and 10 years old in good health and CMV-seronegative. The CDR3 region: CASSQDVVRGQPHFSGNTIYF. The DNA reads TGCGCCAGCAGCCAAGACGTGGTTCGGGGTCAACCCCACTTCTCTGGAAACACCATATATTTT.